Here is one T cell receptor (beta chain) with its context. No cognate antigen has been identified for it. No clone much larger than this one lies a single base away; base qualities are absent. This sample is part of a study of cytomegalovirus exposure and HLA in healthy donors (dated by TCRdb to about 2017). About the investigation overall: An earlier analysis of about 530 of the donors reported 276 Gb of sequence data and around 120 million unique TCR beta sequences obtained from around 180 million T cells. Approximately 310 gigabases of sequencing data and 70 million to 100 million unique TCR sequences made up an early release that covered roughly 670 HLA-typed donors. Of the 300 to 450 genotyped donors, approximately 81% were placed in the genetic ancestry cluster associated with self-reported Caucasian donors. The study aimed to test whether cataloging public T cell receptors could reveal signatures of past pathogen exposure. Using immunosequencing, the study profiled T cell repertoires from 500 to 800 subjects and related those repertoires to cytomegalovirus serostatus. A separate validation cohort of roughly 120 different subjects was used in addition to the 666-subject first cohort. To predict cytomegalovirus infection status, the study combined high-throughput TCR immunosequencing, statistical association of individual TCRs with disease status, and machine learning. To study patterns of TCR occurrence, a later analysis re-analyzed previously published TCR beta repertoires from 666 donors and added high-resolution HLA genotyping. Rather than drawing on any new phenotypic data, the later analysis identified candidate immune exposures from TCR beta sequences and the way those sequences occurred across donors. An earlier analysis of some 500 of the donors used high-throughput TCR beta sequencing to judge whether each TCR beta V gene segment behaved as functional or pseudogenic. Donor age, sex, ethnicity and CMV serostatus were compiled alongside the repertoire data. Genome-wide SNP genotypes for about 65% of the 666 donors were used in a later genetic analysis, which treated that subset as a discovery cohort. All discovery cohort repertoires had been generated on a single sequencing platform. Class I and class II HLA loci were covered by the typing at four-digit resolution. The number of typed donors differed by locus: roughly 620-640 for A, B, C, DRB1 and DQB1; roughly 510 for DQA1; fewer than 610 for DPA1; and 400 to 480 for DPB1. About five DR-DQ haplotypes were handled as single units for association and clustering, since linkage in the cohort was strong. Among about 410 genotyped donors of the cohort, an average of approximately 240,000 unique TCR beta nucleotide sequences was sequenced per donor, of which about 19% were non-productive. Paper-wide results and their limitations: According to a later genetic analysis, donors in an Asian-associated ancestry cluster had fewer N-insertions in productive TCRs than the roughly 700-donor mean. This cohort had only TCR beta chains sequenced, and the lack of alpha or paired-chain data limited which features could be detected. In a later analysis, TCR association rates were found to vary across HLA loci, with the most associated TCRs seen for DRB1 alleles and the fewest for HLA-C alleles. CMV serostatus was the only immune exposure information available for the cohort. HLA typing was unavailable for some donors at each locus, so association tests used only the typed subset. In a later analysis, HLA-associated TCR beta chains showed more clonal expansion and lower generation probabilities than non-associated chains that were equally common. The classifier was reported to diagnose cytomegalovirus status with high specificity and sensitivity in both the original cohort and the validation cohort. A later analysis associated 16,951 TCR beta sequences with specific HLA alleles at a false discovery rate of 0.05. Correlated functional status among segregating V segments might reflect linkage disequilibrium, but an unknown experimental factor could not be ruled out. Because the 87-base-pair reads could not distinguish some IMGT-functional V segments, including TRBV6-2 and TRBV6-3, those segments were excluded. The presence/absence analyses assumed that sequencing depth was roughly uniform across donors, and that assumption may not be true. The earlier analysis of approximately 590 of the donors excluded roughly 17 rarely observed V segments, including chromosome 9 orphons, because counts were too low. A cluster of highly shared sequence variants was judged likely to be a technical artifact of the sequencing pipeline. Most TCR sequences were observed very rarely across donors, whereas some public TCRs were present in many individuals. A further reported finding was that TCR beta sequences accurately predicted the HLA-A and HLA-B alleles for most subjects in the first cohort. V-gene and J-gene trimming of TCR beta chains was associated with a missense DCLRE1C variant in a later genetic analysis, and the association was replicated in an independent cohort. In a later analysis, several top co-occurrence clusters were reported to appear linked to parvovirus B19, influenza, CMV and Epstein-Barr virus. A few of the identified cytomegalovirus-associated TCR beta chains were confirmed in vitro to be specific for cytomegalovirus antigens. A total of some 180 TCR beta chains were listed by the study as associated with cytomegalovirus. In an earlier analysis of under 600 of the donors, most TCR beta V segments were observed in productive rearrangements about 87% or about 30% of the time, broadly matching IMGT annotations. Assigning TCR associations to individual alleles was difficult when HLA alleles, especially DR and DQ, strongly co-occurred. According to a later analysis, most CMV-associated TCR beta chains appeared to be HLA-restricted, and the HLA associations seemed to be driven largely by CMV exposure. It was suggested by the authors that the approach could potentially be generalized to other disease states and immunological phenotypes.

The library was built by means of the immunoSEQ multiplex PCR assay. For the multiplex PCR, a mixture combining 60 forward primers for TCR Vbeta segments and 13 reverse primers for TCR Jbeta segments was used. Amplification of the CDR3 region of rearranged TCR beta genes was performed with a multiplex PCR assay on genomic DNA. On the Illumina HiSeq System, the amplified TCR beta libraries were sequenced as 87-base-pair reads. As for the authors' bioinformatics: Across the 670 or so repertoires, a later analysis counted approximately 83 million unique TCR beta chains, roughly 11 million of which were shared by at least two donors. To remove PCR and sequencing errors, raw reads were error-corrected and collapsed into unique sequences using a nearest-neighbor algorithm that merged closely related sequences. CDR3 sequences were aligned to IMGT reference sequences to assign V, D and J gene segments. For a sequence to be retained, a match of at least six nucleotides was required to both a V gene segment and a J gene segment. A rearrangement was called productive if the CDR3 had no stop codons and remained in frame with V and J, and every other rearrangement was called non-productive. Following IMGT convention, CDR3 was defined as the stretch from the second conserved V-encoded cysteine up to the conserved J-encoded phenylalanine. Sequences without an unambiguous match to a single V gene segment were excluded from the earlier analysis of 500 to 700 of the donors. An earlier analysis of several hundred of the donors called V segments functional above 56.7% productive rearrangements and segregating when the between-donor standard deviation exceeded 5%. A statistical classification framework was built to diagnose cytomegalovirus status from the catalog of TCR beta chain sequences. A later analysis assigned V and J genes by comparing TCR nucleotide sequences with IMGT/GENE-DB human TR gene sequences. A later analysis assigned CDR3 sequences and most-parsimonious VDJ recombination scenarios with the TCRdist pipeline. In a later analysis, each TCR beta chain was defined by its CDR3 amino acid sequence together with its V-gene family, and reads without a unique V-gene family were excluded. As a way to deal with suspected cross-contamination and a sequencing artifact, a later analysis dropped 500 to 700 nucleotide sequences that were highly shared and had low generation probability. For each public chain, a later analysis derived a clonal expansion index from normalized ranks of inferred template counts within each repertoire. In a later analysis, generation probabilities were computed with a VDJ recombination model fitted to out-of-frame rearrangements, and the resulting probabilities were checked against IGoR. In a later analysis, TCR-TCR, TCR-HLA and TCR-CMV co-occurrence was scored with hypergeometric tests, and a repertoire-size bias correction was applied to TCR pairs. In a later analysis, false discovery rates were estimated by permuting HLA or CMV assignments 20 times. In a later analysis, co-occurring TCRs were grouped using DBSCAN, with TCRdist sequence similarity added in when clustering inside HLA-allele-positive subsets. Co-occurrence clustering excluded repertoires with fewer than 30,000 or more than 120,000 public chains, plus five with anomalous nucleotide sharing. This immuneACCESS table, as held by TCRdb, lists in-frame sequences with V and J called but not all clones. Of the missing ones, under half trace to an unresolved V gene in checked studies; the others have no known cause. The V and J calls and clone size were taken over from that table, and D and trimming were inferred from the DNA. The sample records about 55,000 clones, about 80% of which are singletons. The biggest ten clones account for around 1.5% of the sample.

The cohort consisted of 670 or so healthy bone marrow donors. All cohort members were sampled while nominally healthy, although unrecorded immune exposures were likely present. The donor tested CMV seronegative and was one of the 352 seronegative cohort members. Every donor gave a peripheral blood sample, and the peripheral blood mononuclear cells from that sample were used for TCR beta sequencing. The Qiagen DNeasy Blood Extraction Kit was used to extract genomic DNA from the blood cell samples. Trimming takes 1 base from V and 1 base from J, and the germline ends sit 10 bases apart. CDR1 and CDR2 (SGHTA, FQGTGA) derive from the germline V gene. From its cysteine to its phenylalanine, the CDR3 spans 16 amino acids. Left in the record is the CDR3 DNA by itself, 48 bases read in frame from the first base.

This chain is built from TRBV7-3 and TRBJ2-2; a weak D assignment points to TRBD1 (5 bases agree). The TCR was taken from a female donor in good health and CMV-seronegative. The source material was PBMCs. The nucleotides read TGTGCCAGCAGCTTAAGGGCAGGGAAGAACACCGGGGAGCTGTTTTTT. The translation is CASSLRAGKNTGELFF.